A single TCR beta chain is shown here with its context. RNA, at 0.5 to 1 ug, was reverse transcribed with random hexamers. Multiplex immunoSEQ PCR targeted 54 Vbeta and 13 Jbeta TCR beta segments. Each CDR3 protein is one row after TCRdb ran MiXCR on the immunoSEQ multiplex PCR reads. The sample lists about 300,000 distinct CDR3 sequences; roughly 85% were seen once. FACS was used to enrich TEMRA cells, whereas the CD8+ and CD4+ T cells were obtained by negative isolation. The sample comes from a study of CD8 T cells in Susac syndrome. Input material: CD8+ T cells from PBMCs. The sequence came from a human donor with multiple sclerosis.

CDR3: CATQGESSYEQYF. CDR3 DNA sequence: TGTGCCACCCAGGGGGAGAGCTCCTACGAGCAGTACTTC. V gene TRBV28 combines with J gene TRBJ2-7; TRBD1 matches 7 bases. The V and J ends lost 10 bases and 0 bases, in that order; junction bases with no gene match: 6. Germline values: CDR1 MDHEN, CDR2 SYDVKM. This CDR3 is built from 13 residues.